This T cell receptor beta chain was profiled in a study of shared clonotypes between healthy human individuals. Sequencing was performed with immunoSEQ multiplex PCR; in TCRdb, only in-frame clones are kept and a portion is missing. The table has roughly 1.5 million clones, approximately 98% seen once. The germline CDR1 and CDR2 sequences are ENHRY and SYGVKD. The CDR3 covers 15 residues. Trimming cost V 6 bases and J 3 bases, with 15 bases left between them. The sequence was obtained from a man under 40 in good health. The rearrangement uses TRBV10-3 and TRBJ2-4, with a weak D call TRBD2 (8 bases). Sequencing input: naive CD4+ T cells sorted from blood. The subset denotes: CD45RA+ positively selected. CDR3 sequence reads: CAIRDSGTDKNIQYF. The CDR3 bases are TGTGCCATCAGGGATAGCGGGACAGACAAAAACATTCAGTACTTC.